This T cell receptor beta chain was obtained from a study of blood T cell repertoires in COVID-19. As handled by the study authors: Estimates of nucleated cell counts were drawn from the amplification of reference gene primers. This table comes from immunoSEQ multiplex PCR, and its TCRdb copy is limited to in-frame clones, with some not included. V and J calls plus clone size are reproduced from that table; the DNA served to infer D and trimming. Of about 100,000 clones listed, 80% to 95% were seen once; the top ten hold around 6%. Germline trimming cut 6 bases from V and 4 bases from J; bases unmatched to any gene: 8. The CDR3 extends over 15 amino acids. Germline loops: CDR1 LNHDA, CDR2 SQIVND (reference sequence).

The sequence was collected from a man aged 70-80 years with acute or convalescent COVID-19. The chain employs TRBV19 and TRBJ2-2; 7 nucleotides agree with TRBD2. The sequenced sample consisted of peripheral blood. The CDR3 reads CASRPSGNPTGELFF. In nucleotides, the CDR3 is TGTGCCAGTAGGCCTAGCGGAAATCCCACCGGGGAGCTGTTTTTT.